This section outlines one T cell receptor beta chain sequence together with its context. The antigen is unknown. The CDR3 length is 15 residues. Between the trimmed V and J ends, which lost 2 bases and 0 bases, there was a span of 11 bases. Germline CDR1 reads SGHDN; CDR2 reads FVKESK. This entry comes from a study of blood T cells in healthy people across ages. General study findings and limits: Older age coincided with a roughly linear decline in TCR beta diversity per million T cells.

The second PCR ran about 6 to 12 cycles with a sample-barcoded 5' primer and J-beta primers. Each cDNA molecule, via a template-switch adaptor with 12 random nucleotides, was tagged. Researchers report that each sample yielded at least 2.5 million CDR3-containing paired-end reads. Each CDR3 protein is one row after TCRdb ran MiXCR on the 5' RACE reads. The sample yields around 800,000 distinct CDR3 sequences, around half seen once. The chain recombines TRBV14 with TRBJ2-7; D is tentatively TRBD1 or TRBD2 (6 bases each). The sample consisted of blood. The origin of this receptor is a man of 80 years or more in good health. Here the CDR3 reads CASSQRRGSSYEQYF. In DNA form, the CDR3 reads TGTGCCAGCAGCCAAAGGAGGGGGAGCTCCTACGAGCAGTACTTC.